A selection of T cell receptor beta chains follows, all from one sample in a study of a mutant IDH1 vaccine in newly diagnosed glioma. Repertoires were generated with immunoSEQ multiplex PCR, while TCRdb's copy carries only in-frame clones and drops some. The sample includes about 120,000 clones, about 80% of them seen just once. These receptors' antigens are unknown. The sample here was PBMCs, taken from a glioma patient whose treatment included an IDH1 peptide vaccine. These receptors originate from a middle-aged man with glioma. The conserved cysteine and the conserved F or W are not part of the CDR3 here. Expanded clones get a size class; other rows say once, few or many, or leave the size out.

j_gene | v_gene | abundance | CDR3aa
TRBJ1-1 | TRBV6-5 | NA | ASSPRQGRTEAF
TRBJ1-2 | TRBV9 | NA | ASSVEQGNGYT
TRBJ2-5 | TRBV6-5 | NA | ASRSPAYQETQY
TRBJ2-2 | TRBV28 | NA | ASSRIGLAGDSGELF
TRBJ1-4 | TRBV4-3 | NA | ASSQEWDEKLF
TRBJ1-1 | TRBV28 | NA | ASSLPIMNTEAF
TRBJ1-1 | TRBV19 | few | ASSMGGATEAF
TRBJ1-1 | TRBV18 | NA | ASSPTIGQGTAEAF
TRBJ2-1 | TRBV10-3 | NA | AISGGLSRSYNEQF
TRBJ1-1 | TRBV5-1 | few | ASSLEEGGRTEAF
TRBJ1-2 | TRBV21-1 | NA | ASRPLRAPPYGYT
TRBJ2-1 | TRBV4-3 | NA | ASSQDIYSEQF
TRBJ1-2 | TRBV18 | few | ASSPPGDYGYT
TRBJ2-1 | TRBV7-2 | few | ASSFSGGALYEQF
TRBJ2-3 | TRBV5-1 | NA | ASSLKGTDTQY
TRBJ2-5 | TRBV29-1 | once | SVDRGTQY
TRBJ1-2 | TRBV14 | once | ASSHQGANYGYT
TRBJ2-6 | TRBV7-9 | NA | ASTPGGAGHSGANVLT
TRBJ2-2 | TRBV5-4 | once | ASSLGARRTGELF
TRBJ1-3 | TRBV19 | few | ASRMDRSSGNTIY